Following are 27 T cell receptor beta chains from one sample sequenced in a study of cytomegalovirus exposure and HLA in healthy donors (dated by TCRdb to the late 2010s). The library was built by means of the immunoSEQ multiplex PCR assay. The multiplex PCR relied on a mix of 60 forward primers for TCR Vbeta segments and 13 reverse primers for TCR Jbeta segments. TCRdb limited this immuneACCESS table to in-frame rearrangements with V and J called. A share of clones is missing; checked studies link under half to unresolved V genes, and the rest is unexplained. This sample lists approximately 120,000 clones; over 65% were detected once. The ten most abundant clones make up around 1.8% of the sample. The sample consisted of PBMCs. These TCRs come from a man over 45 in good health and CMV-seronegative.

The chain links TRBV5-1 to TRBJ2-1, with 9 bases that match TRBD2. CDR1 is SGHRS and CDR2 is YFSETQ in the germline V gene. The V gene end was trimmed by 0 bases and the J gene end by 7 bases; junction bases not matched to a gene: 5. The CDR3 runs 15 residues. Here the CDR3 DNA reads TGCGCCAGCAGCTTGGTGCGGGGGGGCGGAAATGAGCAGTTCTTC. It translates to CASSLVRGGGNEQFF. Using reference TRBV5-1 and TRBJ2-1 for the parts outside the CDR3, the full variable domain is KAGVTQTPRYLIKTRGQQVTLSCSPISGHRSVSWYQQTPGQGLQFLFEYFSETQRNKGNFPGRFSGRQFSNSRSEMNVSTLELGDSALYLCASSLVRGGGNEQFFGPGTRLTVL.

The rearrangement uses TRBV11-3 and TRBJ2-7, with TRBD1 identical over 9 bases. Trimming took 3 bases from V and 0 from J; bases not matched to a gene: 3. The CDR3 covers 15 residues. Germline V gene lookup returns CDR1 SGHNT and CDR2 YENEEA. This CDR3 reads CASSLGQGISYEQYF. In DNA, the CDR3 is TGTGCCAGCAGCTTGGGACAGGGCATCTCCTACGAGCAGTACTTC.

The chain is built from TRBV6-1 and TRBJ2-4, with TRBD2 matching 16 bases. Germline V gene sequence: CDR1 MNHNS, CDR2 SASEGT. This CDR3 is built from 20 residues. The V and J ends lost 2 bases and 3 bases, in that order; junction bases with no gene match: 10. The CDR3 nucleotides read TGTGCCAGCAGTGAATACTCTGGGACTAGCGGGGGGGTGAGCAAAAACATTCAGTACTTC. Its protein is CASSEYSGTSGGVSKNIQYF.

The V call is TRBV30, the J call TRBJ1-4; D remains unclear. V shed 1 base and J shed 1 base, with 10 bases lying between them. The CDR3 totals 15 residues. Germline assignment: CDR1 GTSNPN and CDR2 SVGIG (reference sequence). CDR3 DNA: TGTGCCTGGAGTGGCCGGGGTGTAACTAATGAAAAACTGTTTTTT. It yields the protein CAWSGRGVTNEKLFF.

The V call is TRBV5-8, the J call TRBJ2-1; tentatively, D is TRBD1 (6 bases). Germline CDR1 reads SGHTS; CDR2 reads YDEGEE. Trimming took 4 bases from V and 5 from J, leaving 10 bases between them. The CDR3 length is 13 residues. CDR3 sequence reads: CASSLDRNNEQFF. Written as DNA, the CDR3 is TGTGCCAGCAGCCTCGACAGGAACAATGAGCAGTTCTTC.

This clone occurred a few times. The chain recombines TRBV5-1 with TRBJ2-1, with TRBD1 identical over 8 bases. Germline V lookup: CDR1 SGHRS, CDR2 YFSETQ. CDR3 length equals 13 residues. Trimming took 4 bases from V and 8 from J; bases not matched to a gene: 5. CDR3 region: CASSTTGGHEQFF. CDR3 in DNA: TGCGCCAGCAGCACAACAGGGGGGCATGAGCAGTTCTTC. The entire variable domain, with the rest obtained from reference TRBV5-1 and TRBJ2-1, is as follows: KAGVTQTPRYLIKTRGQQVTLSCSPISGHRSVSWYQQTPGQGLQFLFEYFSETQRNKGNFPGRFSGRQFSNSRSEMNVSTLELGDSALYLCASSTTGGHEQFFGPGTRLTVL.

The chain recombines TRBV4-1 with TRBJ2-1; 8 nucleotides line up with TRBD1. CDR1 MGHRA and CDR2 YSYEKL come from the germline V gene. The CDR3 contains 16 residues. Trimming removed 1 base from V and 7 bases from J; junction bases left unmatched: 9. CDR3 residues: CASSQGQGAVRNEQFF. CDR3 DNA sequence: TGCGCCAGCAGCCAAGGTCAGGGGGCGGTAAGGAATGAGCAGTTCTTC.

The rearrangement links TRBV5-1 to TRBJ2-3, with a weak D call TRBD1 (6 bases). The CDR3 consists of 15 residues. In germline, CDR1 is SGHRS, CDR2 YFSETQ. The V gene lost 1 base and the J gene lost 0 bases, with 9 bases spanning the gap. CDR3 protein: CASSLPGQSTDTQYF. The CDR3, as DNA: TGCGCCAGCAGCTTGCCCGGACAGAGCACAGATACGCAGTATTTT. The full variable domain, in which reference TRBV5-1 and TRBJ2-3 provide the parts outside the CDR3, is KAGVTQTPRYLIKTRGQQVTLSCSPISGHRSVSWYQQTPGQGLQFLFEYFSETQRNKGNFPGRFSGRQFSNSRSEMNVSTLELGDSALYLCASSLPGQSTDTQYFGPGTRLTVL.

CDR3 residues: CASSRTGGVSTEAFF. In DNA, the CDR3 is TGTGCCAGCAGCAGGACAGGGGGCGTGAGCACTGAAGCTTTCTTT. The chain couples TRBV6-1 to TRBJ1-1; TRBD1 matches 11 bases. The CDR3 spans 15 residues. Per germline, CDR1 MNHNS and CDR2 SASEGT. With 6 bases clipped from V and 4 bases from J, the junction kept 7 bases outside the gene matches.

This clone showed up just once. The chain combines TRBV7-9 with TRBJ1-6, with a possible D match to TRBD1 (5 bases). The CDR3 contains 13 residues. Germline CDR1 and CDR2: SEHNR and FQNEAQ (reference sequence). Trimming left V 3 bases short and J 10 bases short, with 10 bases between. CDR3 nucleotide sequence: TGTGCCAGCAGCTTCAGGGAAGAATCACCCCTCCACTTT. Its protein product is CASSFREESPLHF.

CDR3 residues: CASSWTGGTDTQYF. The CDR3 nucleotides are TGTGCCAGCAGCTGGACAGGGGGGACAGATACGCAGTATTTT. The rearrangement links TRBV7-2 to TRBJ2-3; 10 bases fit TRBD1. Germline CDR1 reads SGHTA; CDR2 reads FQGNSA. The CDR3 contains 14 residues. V was pared by 4 bases and J by 3 bases, with 1 base of the junction left unmatched.

This clone was seen a single time. The chain recombines TRBV28 with TRBJ1-5; 7 bases fit TRBD1. This CDR3 is 14 amino acids long. The germline V gene has CDR1 MDHEN and CDR2 SYDVKM. The J segment lost 7 bases and the V segment lost 5 bases, leaving 8 bases of the junction unmatched. The CDR3 sequence is CASSISTGPQPQHF. Here the CDR3 DNA reads TGTGCCAGCAGTATTTCGACAGGGCCGCAGCCCCAGCATTTT.

The chain has TRBV4-1 and TRBJ1-5; D is undetermined. This CDR3 is built from 15 residues. The germline V and J ends were trimmed by 3 bases and 6 bases, with 15 bases remaining between them. CDR1 is MGHRA, CDR2 YSYEKL, per germline. The CDR3 here is CASSHLGIPAQPQHF. The DNA for the CDR3 is TGCGCCAGCAGCCATCTCGGGATTCCGGCTCAGCCCCAGCATTTT.

The rearrangement links TRBV2 to TRBJ1-2, with D hard to call. Trimming cost V 8 bases and J 3 bases, with 10 bases left between them. Germline loops: CDR1 SNHLY, CDR2 FYNNEI. This CDR3 is 12 amino acids long. CDR3 nucleotide sequence: TGTGCCAGCGGCAGGAATGACTATGGCTACACCTTC. This codes for CASGRNDYGYTF.

This clone has just one count. The genes are TRBV5-1 and TRBJ2-3; 10 nucleotides line up with TRBD2. The V segment lost 2 bases and the J segment 2 bases; nucleotides outside the gene matches: 5. CDR1 is SGHRS and CDR2 is YFSETQ in the germline V gene. The CDR3 sequence is 16 residues long. As DNA, the CDR3 is TGCGCCAGCAGCTTCCGAGCGGGGGGGTACACAGATACGCAGTATTTT. Translated: CASSFRAGGYTDTQYF. The variable domain in full, completed from reference TRBV5-1 and TRBJ2-3, reads KAGVTQTPRYLIKTRGQQVTLSCSPISGHRSVSWYQQTPGQGLQFLFEYFSETQRNKGNFPGRFSGRQFSNSRSEMNVSTLELGDSALYLCASSFRAGGYTDTQYFGPGTRLTVL.

This chain joins TRBV7-3 and TRBJ2-2; 9 nucleotides agree with TRBD1. Losses at the gene ends were 2 bases for V and 6 bases for J; bases not matched to a gene: 4. The germline CDR1 and CDR2 sequences are SGHTA and FQGTGA. The CDR3 is 15 amino acids. CDR3: CASSLVQGASGELFF. The CDR3 region has the DNA TGTGCCAGCAGCTTAGTACAGGGGGCGTCCGGGGAGCTGTTTTTT.

The chain has TRBV5-1 and TRBJ2-1; 11 nucleotides agree with TRBD1. The CDR3 sequence is 15 residues long. Losses at the gene ends were 1 base for V and 5 bases for J; bases not matched to a gene: 2. Germline lookup yields CDR1 SGHRS and CDR2 YFSETQ. CDR3 loop: CASSLTGQGDNEQFF. In DNA form, the CDR3 reads TGCGCCAGCAGCTTGACGGGACAGGGGGACAATGAGCAGTTCTTC.

The gene calls are TRBV18 and TRBJ2-3; 9 bases are a match to TRBD1. The CDR3 is 15 amino acids. Trimming at V came to 3 bases and at J to 4 bases, leaving 5 bases not matched to a gene. The germline CDR1 and CDR2 sequences are KGHSH and LQKENI. The CDR3 DNA is TGTGCCAGCTCACCGAGGACAGGGGATCCAGATACGCAGTATTTT. Protein: CASSPRTGDPDTQYF.

This clone has a handful of counts. The chain carries TRBV5-1 and TRBJ2-3; the match to TRBD2 covers 8 bases. V trimming: 0 bases; J trimming: 1 base; junction bases outside the gene matches: 4. Looked up from germline, CDR1 is SGHRS and CDR2 is YFSETQ. This CDR3 is built from 16 residues. The CDR3 sequence: CASSLVVSGGTDTQYF. CDR3 DNA: TGCGCCAGCAGCTTGGTAGTTAGCGGGGGCACAGATACGCAGTATTTT.

The chain combines TRBV5-4 with TRBJ2-7; TRBD2 matches at 11 bases. Germline V gives CDR1 SGHNT, CDR2 YYREEE (reference sequence). V shed 0 bases, J shed 5 bases, and the junction held 4 bases outside the gene matches. This CDR3 is built from 15 residues. The CDR3 nucleotides are TGTGCCAGCAGCTTGGATCTAGCGGGGGGAGACGAGCAGTACTTC. This sequence encodes CASSLDLAGGDEQYF.

For the CDR3, the DNA is TGTGCCAGCAGCGCGACTGCGACCCAGTACTTC. This codes for CASSATATQYF. V and J are TRBV7-2 and TRBJ2-5; no clear D. This CDR3 region has 11 residues. Germline V gene sequence: CDR1 SGHTA, CDR2 FQGNSA. V was pared by 5 bases and J by 7 bases, with 8 bases between.

This clone has just a few counts. The chain couples TRBV7-6 to TRBJ1-5; possible D gene TRBD1, 5 bases. The CDR3 loop spans 12 amino acids. Germline-derived CDR1 and CDR2 are SGHVS and FNYEAQ. Trimming removed 2 bases at V and 13 bases at J, with 12 bases between. The CDR3, as DNA: TGTGCCAGCAGCTTAAATAGGGGTCCGCAGCATTTT. Translation gives CASSLNRGPQHF.

Notes on this clone: The junction does not match germline at one end; this may be a read error. V and J are TRBV7-9 and TRBJ2-7; 8 nucleotides agree with TRBD2. Germline CDR1 and CDR2: SEHNR and FQNEAQ (reference sequence). The length of the CDR3 is 16 residues. CDR3: CSSSPSGRGESYEQYF. CDR3 nucleotide sequence: TGTTCCAGCAGCCCCAGCGGGCGGGGGGAATCCTACGAGCAGTACTTC.

This clone was seen a handful of times. The chain is built from TRBV28 and TRBJ1-1, with a possible D match to TRBD1 (6 bases). Germline CDR1 reads MDHEN; CDR2 reads SYDVKM. The germline V and J ends were trimmed by 6 bases and 1 base, with 15 bases remaining between them. The CDR3 loop spans 15 amino acids. The CDR3 sequence is CASSKWTAGNTEAFF. CDR3 sequence (DNA): TGTGCCAGCAGCAAATGGACAGCCGGGAACACTGAAGCTTTCTTT.

The chain employs TRBV7-3 and TRBJ2-3, with 7 bases lining up with TRBD1. V was clipped by 4 bases and J by 3 bases; unmatched bases: 1. This CDR3 is built from 13 residues. Germline-derived CDR1 and CDR2 are SGHTA and FQGTGA. CDR3: CASSSTGTDTQYF. In DNA, the CDR3 is TGTGCCAGCAGCTCGACAGGGACAGATACGCAGTATTTT.

This chain uses TRBV19 with TRBJ1-3; 7 nucleotides line up with TRBD1. The CDR3 totals 14 residues. The V and J ends lost 5 bases and 2 bases, in that order; junction bases with no gene match: 3. Per the germline V gene, CDR1 is LNHDA and CDR2 is SQIVND (reference sequence). Written as DNA, the CDR3 is TGTGCCAGTAGTGAGGGGGCGACTGGAAACACCATATATTTT. It specifies CASSEGATGNTIYF.

Here the CDR3 DNA reads TGCAGTGCTAGGGGGGCTGGCTACACCTTC. It translates to CSARGAGYTF. This rearrangement joins TRBV20-1 to TRBJ1-2; D is perhaps TRBD1 (6 bases). The V end lost 3 bases, the J end lost 7 bases, and 6 bases lay between the germline ends. Germline V lookup: CDR1 DFQATT, CDR2 SNEGSKA (reference sequence). The CDR3 has 10 residues.